This TCR beta chain is drawn from a study of T cells in Graves' hyperthyroidism and ophthalmopathy. This clonotype has more than one count but fewer than ten. Together with thyroid ultrasound, orbital computed tomography, serum thyroxine and TRAb, clinical symptoms were used for diagnoses. Amplified regions were TCR beta CDR3 sequences from RNA transcripts. Researchers ran a first-round RT-PCR on the TCR CDR3 using the HTBI primer set. TCRdb passed the multiplex PCR reads through MiXCR, listing each CDR3 protein once. The data hold 600,000 to 900,000 distinct CDR3 sequences, with roughly 15% observed a single time. CDR1 and CDR2 from the germline V gene are DFQATT and SNEGSKA (reference sequence). The length of the CDR3 is 13 residues. With 1 base clipped from V and 7 bases from J, the junction kept 2 bases outside the gene matches.

The chain joins TRBV20-1 to TRBJ2-5; 11 bases align to TRBD1. The sequenced sample consisted of blood. This receptor was obtained from a man aged 18 to 29 with Graves' hyperthyroidism. The CDR3 spells CSARVGTGGTQYF. In nucleotides, the CDR3 is TGCAGTGCTAGAGTGGGGACAGGGGGGACCCAGTACTTC.